This entry describes one T cell receptor beta chain. The antigen is undetermined. Profiling relied on immunoSEQ multiplex PCR, and the TCRdb table lists in-frame clones only, not all of them. The sample has 1.5 million to 2.5 million clones, over 85% seen once. This record comes from a study of shared clonotypes between healthy human individuals. Study summary: CD8 memory received one plate per donor, CD8 naive two, CD4 memory three and CD4 naive three.

Naive CD8 cells were CD45RO-negative, positively selected for CCR7, excluding terminally differentiated effector memory CD45RA+ cells. The germline V gene has CDR1 MNHNS and CDR2 SASEGT. The ends lost 6 bases at V and 3 bases at J; junction bases unmatched: 6. The CDR3 covers 15 residues. Study conclusions and caveats: Generation probability values for non-shared clonotypes were lower than those for clonotypes shared by all four donors. Exclusively blood specimens were collected; tissue repertoires likely differ. Inspection by rarefaction showed sorted-subset sequencing to be incomplete despite large depth.

The TCR comes from a young man in good health. The sequenced material came from naive CD8+ T cells sorted from blood. The chain carries TRBV6-1 and TRBJ2-7; TRBD1 matches at 12 bases. The CDR3 nucleotides are TGTGCCAGCAGAGAGGGACAGGGGGCGATCTACGAGCAGTACTTC. Its translation: CASREGQGAIYEQYF.